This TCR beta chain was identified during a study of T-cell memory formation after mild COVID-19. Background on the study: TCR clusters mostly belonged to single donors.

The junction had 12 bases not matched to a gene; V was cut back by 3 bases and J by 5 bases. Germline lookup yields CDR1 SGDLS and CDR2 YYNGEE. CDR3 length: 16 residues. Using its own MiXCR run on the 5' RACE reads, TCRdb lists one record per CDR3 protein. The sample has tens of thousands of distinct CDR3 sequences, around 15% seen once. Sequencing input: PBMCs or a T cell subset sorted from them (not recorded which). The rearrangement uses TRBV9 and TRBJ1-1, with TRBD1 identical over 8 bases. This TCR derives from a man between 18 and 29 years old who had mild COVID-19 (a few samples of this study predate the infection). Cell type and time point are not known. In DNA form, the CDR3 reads TGTGCCAGCAGCGACAACCCCTGGACAGGGAGGACTGAAGCTTTCTTT. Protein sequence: CASSDNPWTGRTEAFF.